Listed here are 30 T cell receptor beta chains from one sample, sequenced in a study of T-cell memory formation after mild COVID-19 (dated by TCRdb to the early 2020s). Libraries were built with 5' RACE. The sequencer listed for this sample is Illumina NovaSeq 6000. The public reads were reanalyzed by TCRdb: fastp trimming at Q25, MiXCR alignment, in-frame beta chains only. Rows matching on CDR3 protein sequence are summarized as one entry with the most common DNA and genes. Within this sample are a few hundred thousand distinct CDR3 sequences, with roughly 17% of them counted one time only. The ten largest clonotypes hold 20% to 25% of the sample. Sequencing was done on a sample of PBMCs or a T cell subset sorted from them (not recorded which). The origin of the receptors is a young man who had mild COVID-19 (a few samples of this study predate the infection). The sample titles of this study are shuffled in the database, so cell type and time point are left out; the donor was told from shared clones.

This clonotype was observed a few times. This chain links TRBV7-9 with TRBJ2-5; no firm D call. Trimming left V 3 bases short and J 2 bases short, with 7 bases between. The V gene's germline CDR1 is SEHNR and CDR2 FQNEAQ (reference sequence). The CDR3 contains 13 residues. In nucleotides, the CDR3 is TGTGCCAGCAGCTTGGCATCACAAGAGACCCAGTACTTC. Residues: CASSLASQETQYF.

The gene calls are TRBV2 and TRBJ2-7; the D gene could be TRBD1 or TRBD2 (5 bases each). Trimming stripped 8 bases from V and 6 bases from J, with 17 bases between. The CDR3 has 13 amino acids. Germline loops: CDR1 SNHLY, CDR2 FYNNEI. The CDR3 spells CASGEGLAREQYF. The CDR3 bases are TGTGCCAGCGGAGAGGGGCTAGCCCGCGAGCAGTACTTC.

The V call is TRBV5-4, the J call TRBJ1-1; TRBD1 matches at 8 bases. The CDR3 is 14 residues long. With V trimmed by 4 bases and J by 11 bases, 13 bases remained unmatched. Germline CDR1 reads SGHNT; CDR2 reads YYREEE (reference sequence). CDR3 loop: CASSIAVGQGRAFF. DNA for the CDR3: TGTGCCAGCAGCATTGCCGTAGGACAGGGAAGGGCTTTCTTT.

The chain links TRBV5-5 to TRBJ2-5, with 8 bases identical to TRBD1. Germline V gene sequence: CDR1 SGHKS, CDR2 YYEKEE (reference sequence). The trim removed 5 bases at V and 4 bases at J, leaving 7 bases unmatched. The CDR3 loop spans 14 amino acids. CDR3 sequence: CASSFGTGVETQYF. In DNA, the CDR3 is TGTGCCAGCAGTTTCGGGACAGGCGTAGAGACCCAGTACTTC. The full variable domain, with the rest looked up from reference TRBV5-5 and TRBJ2-5, is DAGVTQSPTHLIKTRGQQVTLRCSPISGHKSVSWYQQVLGQGPQFIFQYYEKEERGRGNFPDRFSARQFPNYSSELNVNALLLGDSALYLCASSFGTGVETQYFGPGTRLLVL.

The chain has TRBV6-2 or TRBV6-3 and TRBJ2-1, with 8 bases lining up with TRBD2. Germline CDR1 is MNHEY and CDR2 is SVGEGT. This CDR3 spans 13 amino acids. V shed 7 bases, J shed 9 bases, and the junction held 8 bases outside the gene matches. The CDR3 loop reads CASKKRGILEQFF. CDR3 bases: TGTGCCAGCAAGAAGCGGGGGATCCTTGAGCAGTTCTTC.

This chain uses TRBV12-3 or TRBV12-4 with TRBJ1-2; D may be TRBD1 (5 bases). This CDR3 has 13 residues. V was cut by 5 bases and J by 8 bases, with 15 bases left in between. This chain's CDR3 is CASSLNRISGYTF. The CDR3 DNA is TGTGCCAGCAGTCTAAACAGGATCTCGGGCTACACCTTC.

V and J are TRBV7-2 and TRBJ2-7; D might be TRBD1 (6 bases). The CDR3 runs 15 residues. CDR1 and CDR2 from the germline V gene are SGHTA and FQGNSA. Trimming removed 0 bases at V and 1 base at J, with 10 bases between. The CDR3 region is CASSLATGPSYEQYF. Here the CDR3 DNA reads TGTGCCAGCAGCTTAGCTACAGGGCCGTCCTACGAGCAGTACTTC.

This clonotype occurred many times. The chain employs TRBV5-1 and TRBJ2-7; 9 nucleotides agree with TRBD1. With 4 bases clipped from V and 4 bases from J, the junction kept 3 bases outside the gene matches. The CDR3 has 13 residues. Germline V lookup: CDR1 SGHRS, CDR2 YFSETQ. The CDR3 DNA reads TGCGCCAGCAGCACGGGACAGGGTTACGAGCAGTACTTC. Translating gives CASSTGQGYEQYF. The full variable domain, in which reference TRBV5-1 and TRBJ2-7 provide the parts outside the CDR3, is KAGVTQTPRYLIKTRGQQVTLSCSPISGHRSVSWYQQTPGQGLQFLFEYFSETQRNKGNFPGRFSGRQFSNSRSEMNVSTLELGDSALYLCASSTGQGYEQYFGPGTRLTVT.

V usage is TRBV7-9 and J usage is TRBJ2-3; D is perhaps TRBD2 (5 bases). Deletions cut 1 base from V and 1 base from J, with 9 bases between. This CDR3 spans 15 amino acids. In germline, CDR1 is SEHNR, CDR2 FQNEAQ (reference sequence). Here the CDR3 reads CASSLGTRGTDTQYF. In nucleotides, the CDR3 is TGTGCCAGCAGCTTAGGCACTAGAGGCACAGATACGCAGTATTTT.

This clonotype was counted between two and nine times. The chain joins TRBV6-5 to TRBJ2-1; D is ambiguous. CDR1 and CDR2 (germline): MNHEY, SVGAGI. The V end was cut by 2 bases, the J end by 7 bases, with 9 bases between. This CDR3 spans 13 amino acids. In nucleotides, the CDR3 is TGTGCCAGCAGTTACCAAGTCCGGAATGAGCAGTTCTTC. Residues: CASSYQVRNEQFF.

This clonotype was observed many times. The rearrangement links TRBV5-1 to TRBJ2-5; 13 bases agree with TRBD2. The CDR3 length is 17 residues. J gave up 4 bases and V 4 bases, and 10 bases lay outside the gene matches. Germline values: CDR1 SGHRS, CDR2 YFSETQ. The CDR3 is CASSRGQGLAGLETQYF. The CDR3 DNA sequence: TGCGCCAGCAGCCGAGGACAGGGACTAGCGGGGTTAGAGACCCAGTACTTC.

This clonotype has only a few counts. V and J are TRBV6-2 or TRBV6-3 and TRBJ1-1; TRBD1 agrees at 7 bases. This CDR3 region has 16 residues. Germline CDR1 MNHEY, CDR2 SVGEGT. V gave up 5 bases and J gave up 0 bases; unmatched junction bases: 9. In DNA, the CDR3 is TGTGCCAGCAGTGGCCGACAGGGACCCATGAACACTGAAGCTTTCTTT. Protein product: CASSGRQGPMNTEAFF.

The chain has TRBV5-1 and TRBJ2-1; the match to TRBD1 covers 8 bases. The CDR3 runs to 14 residues. CDR1 is SGHRS and CDR2 is YFSETQ in the germline V gene. The ends lost 3 bases at V and 5 bases at J; junction bases unmatched: 4. This CDR3 is CASSSGTGNNEQFF. CDR3 DNA: TGCGCCAGCAGCTCGGGGACAGGAAACAATGAGCAGTTCTTC. Drawing the rest from reference TRBV5-1 and TRBJ2-1, the complete variable domain is KAGVTQTPRYLIKTRGQQVTLSCSPISGHRSVSWYQQTPGQGLQFLFEYFSETQRNKGNFPGRFSGRQFSNSRSEMNVSTLELGDSALYLCASSSGTGNNEQFFGPGTRLTVL.

This clonotype has more than one count but fewer than ten. J is TRBJ1-1 and V is TRBV7-9; D unclear. The CDR3 spans 14 residues. V was clipped by 1 base and J by 1 base, with 7 bases between them. The germline CDR1 and CDR2 sequences are SEHNR and FQNEAQ (reference sequence). As DNA, the CDR3 is TGTGCCAGCAGCTTAGAAACAAAGAACACTGAAGCTTTCTTT. It specifies CASSLETKNTEAFF.

A few counts support this clonotype. The V gene is TRBV6-6, the J gene TRBJ1-1; a possible D gene is TRBD1 (5 bases). V shed 0 bases and J shed 5 bases, with 10 bases lying between them. The CDR3 covers 14 residues. CDR1 is MNHNY and CDR2 is SVGAGI in the germline V gene (reference sequence). The CDR3 DNA follows: TGTGCCAGCAGTTACTCGCGAGAGGGGACTGAAGCTTTCTTT. Translating it yields CASSYSREGTEAFF.

This clonotype has more than one count but fewer than ten. The chain recombines TRBV12-3 or TRBV12-4 with TRBJ1-2; 8 bases agree with TRBD1. The CDR3 is 13 residues long. Trimming cost V 3 bases and J 7 bases; bases outside gene matches: 4. The CDR3 spells CASSFDRGTGYTF. Written as DNA, the CDR3 is TGTGCCAGCAGTTTCGACAGGGGCACTGGCTACACCTTC.

This clonotype showed up many times. This chain connects TRBV12-3 or TRBV12-4 to TRBJ2-5; weak D call: TRBD2 (5 bases). This CDR3 comprises 13 residues. V was cut by 3 bases and J by 3 bases, with 8 bases left in between. The DNA for the CDR3 is TGTGCCAGCAGTTTCGGGGTGGAAGAGACCCAGTACTTC. Translating it yields CASSFGVEETQYF.

This chain uses TRBV5-1 with TRBJ2-1; 8 nucleotides match TRBD1. J gave up 9 bases and V 0 bases, and 5 bases lay outside the gene matches. This CDR3 is built from 14 residues. CDR1 and CDR2 (germline): SGHRS, YFSETQ. In nucleotides, the CDR3 is TGCGCCAGCAGCTTGGTGGGACAGGACGGTGAGCAGTTCTTC. It codes for CASSLVGQDGEQFF. Supplemented by reference TRBV5-1 and TRBJ2-1, the full variable domain reads KAGVTQTPRYLIKTRGQQVTLSCSPISGHRSVSWYQQTPGQGLQFLFEYFSETQRNKGNFPGRFSGRQFSNSRSEMNVSTLELGDSALYLCASSLVGQDGEQFFGPGTRLTVL.

This clonotype was counted many times. The J gene is TRBJ2-3, the V gene TRBV7-3; no definite D call. Trimming took off 4 bases at V and 2 bases at J, with 7 bases between the two ends. Germline V gene data show CDR1 as SGHTA and CDR2 as FQGTGA. The CDR3 runs 13 residues. CDR3 DNA: TGTGCCAGCAGCTCACGGGTCACAGATACGCAGTATTTT. As protein: CASSSRVTDTQYF.

The chain joins TRBV7-2 to TRBJ2-2; perhaps D is TRBD1 or TRBD2 (5 bases each). The CDR3 length is 16 residues. V was trimmed by 5 bases and J by 1 base, leaving 14 bases between them. Germline CDR1 is SGHTA and CDR2 is FQGNSA. CDR3 sequence: CASSRTGTVNTGELFF. The CDR3 region has the DNA TGTGCCAGCAGCAGAACCGGGACGGTGAACACCGGGGAGCTGTTTTTT.

This clonotype was found many times. V gene TRBV27 combines with J gene TRBJ2-7; D may be TRBD1 (5 bases). This CDR3 is built from 14 residues. Germline CDR1 reads MNHEY; CDR2 reads SMNVEV (reference sequence). Trimming took 8 bases from V and 2 from J, leaving 16 bases between them. The CDR3 is CASGYQGGAYEQYF. The DNA for the CDR3 is TGTGCCAGCGGCTACCAGGGTGGGGCCTACGAGCAGTACTTC.

This clonotype was seen once. The chain uses TRBV15 and TRBJ1-2, with D possibly TRBD1 on 6 matching bases. The CDR3 covers 16 residues. CDR1 is LNHNV and CDR2 is YYDKDF in the germline V gene (reference sequence). Trimming stripped 0 bases from V and 8 bases from J, with 19 bases between. For the CDR3, the DNA is TGTGCCACCAGCAGAGACTCTTTCGCGGGGGCTTACGGCTACACCTTC. Translation gives CATSRDSFAGAYGYTF.

This sequence joins TRBV20-1 and TRBJ2-7, with D perhaps matching TRBD2 (6 bases). The CDR3 consists of 15 residues. Trimming pared 5 bases from V and 3 bases from J, leaving 20 bases between. In germline, CDR1 is DFQATT, CDR2 SNEGSKA (reference sequence). The CDR3 bases are TGCAGTGCTTCCCCTGGGGCAAACGGGGGCTACGAGCAGTACTTC. The encoded protein is CSASPGANGGYEQYF.

This chain uses TRBV4-3 with TRBJ2-1; D gene unclear. Trimming took 0 bases from V and 5 from J, leaving 20 bases between them. The CDR3 loop spans 18 amino acids. Germline assignment: CDR1 LGHNA and CDR2 YSLEER. The CDR3 DNA reads TGCGCCAGCAGCCAAGATCTTGGTGGGCTCCCAAGAAACAATGAGCAGTTCTTC. It is translated as CASSQDLGGLPRNNEQFF.

This chain uses TRBV6-5 with TRBJ1-3, with a tentative D call TRBD1 (5 bases). The V end lost 0 bases, the J end lost 2 bases, and 11 bases lay between the germline ends. CDR3 size: 16 residues. Germline lookup yields CDR1 MNHEY and CDR2 SVGAGI. The CDR3 DNA is TGTGCCAGCAGTTACTCGAGATCCAGGGCTGGAAACACCATATATTTT. Translation gives CASSYSRSRAGNTIYF.

This clonotype was picked up many times. This chain uses TRBV29-1 with TRBJ2-7; TRBD1 agrees at 7 bases. This CDR3 contains 13 residues. Germline lookup yields CDR1 SQVTM and CDR2 ANQGSEA. After removal of 7 bases from V and 3 bases from J, the junction contained 9 bases not matched to a gene. CDR3: CSAAFDRVYEQYF. The CDR3 nucleotides read TGCAGCGCCGCTTTTGACAGGGTCTACGAGCAGTACTTC.

This clonotype occurred a few times. CDR3: CASSLEEGPEQYF. The DNA for the CDR3 is TGTGCCAGCAGCTTGGAGGAAGGTCCCGAGCAGTACTTC. This chain links TRBV7-2 with TRBJ2-7, with D possibly being TRBD2 (5 bases). CDR1 and CDR2 (germline): SGHTA, FQGNSA. This CDR3 comprises 13 residues. The V and J ends lost 3 bases and 6 bases respectively, with 12 bases between them.

The sample holds a few counts of this clonotype. CDR3 sequence (DNA): TGTGCCAGCAGCTTAAGAAGGGGGCCCCCGGATGGCTACACCTTC. It yields the protein CASSLRRGPPDGYTF. This chain links TRBV7-9 with TRBJ1-2; 7 positions agree with TRBD1. This CDR3 comprises 15 residues. The trim removed 2 bases at V and 6 bases at J, leaving 9 bases unmatched. Germline V gene data show CDR1 as SEHNR and CDR2 as FQNEAQ (reference sequence). The variable domain in full, with the rest retrieved from reference TRBV7-9 and TRBJ1-2, is DTGVSQNPRHKITKRGQNVTFRCDPISEHNRLYWYRQTLGQGPEFLTYFQNEAQLEKSRLLSDRFSAERPKGSFSTLEIQRTEQGDSAMYLCASSLRRGPPDGYTFGSGTRLTVV.

This clonotype came up a few times. The chain recombines TRBV7-9 with TRBJ2-2, with D unresolved. This CDR3 contains 12 residues. From germline, CDR1 is SEHNR and CDR2 FQNEAQ (reference sequence). V lost 5 bases and J 5 bases, leaving 6 bases between the germline ends. CDR3 nucleotide sequence: TGTGCCAGCAGCCCCGGGACCGGGGAGCTGTTTTTT. This encodes CASSPGTGELFF.

This clonotype has just a few counts. The chain combines TRBV5-5 with TRBJ2-7; D uncertain. V lost 0 bases and J 4 bases, leaving 5 bases between the germline ends. This CDR3 has 12 residues. Germline-derived CDR1 and CDR2 are SGHKS and YYEKEE (reference sequence). In DNA form, the CDR3 reads TGTGCCAGCAGCTTGGACAAATACGAGCAGTACTTC. Protein: CASSLDKYEQYF.